This T cell receptor (beta chain) is drawn from a study of T cell responses to AZD1222 COVID-19 vaccine. Whole-study results and caveats: At 160-218 and 743-854, vaccine-associated CD4 TCRs were dominant, and they spanned spike. Spike-specific TCR repertoires showed rising breadth and depth after two AZD1222 doses. In the spike-specific TCR repertoire, nearly half reportedly target unmutated variant regions.

Profiling relied on immunoSEQ multiplex PCR, and the TCRdb table lists in-frame clones only, not all of them. This sample has around 100,000 clones, with around 94% found just once. With respect to this clone: No antigen is known for it.

Germline V gives CDR1 SGHRS, CDR2 YFSETQ. The CDR3 has 14 amino acids. Trimming at V came to 3 bases and at J to 2 bases, leaving 4 bases not matched to a gene. The V and J genes are TRBV5-1 and TRBJ1-1, with 7 nucleotides matching TRBD1. This clonotype was sampled from an adult in good health. The sample consisted of peripheral blood, taken on day 0 of AZD1222 vaccination. CDR3 DNA: TGCGCCAGCAGCTCACAGGGGATAAACACTGAAGCTTTCTTT. Translating it yields CASSSQGINTEAFF.